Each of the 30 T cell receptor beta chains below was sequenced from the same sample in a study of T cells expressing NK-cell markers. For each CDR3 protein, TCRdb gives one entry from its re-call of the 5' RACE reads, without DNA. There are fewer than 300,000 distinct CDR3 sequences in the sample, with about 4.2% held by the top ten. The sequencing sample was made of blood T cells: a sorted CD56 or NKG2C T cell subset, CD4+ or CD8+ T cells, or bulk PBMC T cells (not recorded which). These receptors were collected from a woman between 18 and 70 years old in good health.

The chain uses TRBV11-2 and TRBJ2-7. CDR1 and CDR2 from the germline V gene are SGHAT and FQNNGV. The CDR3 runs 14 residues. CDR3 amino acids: CASSSDVWVWEQYF.

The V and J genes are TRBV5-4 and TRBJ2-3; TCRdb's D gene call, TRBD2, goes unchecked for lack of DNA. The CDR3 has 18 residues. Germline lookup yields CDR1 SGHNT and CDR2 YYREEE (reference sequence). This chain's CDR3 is CASSSRLAGVSSTDTQYF.

This chain's CDR3 is CASSLEAQSREFF. The rearrangement links TRBV7-2 to TRBJ2-1; no DNA is available, so the TRBD2 call from TCRdb remains unchecked. Germline loops: CDR1 SGHTA, CDR2 FQGNSA. The CDR3 contains 13 residues.

CDR3 amino acids: CASSLVGQITDTQYF. The V call is TRBV5-1, the J call TRBJ2-3; TCRdb lists TRBD1, though no DNA is available to test this call. The length of the CDR3 is 15 residues. Germline V CDR1 and CDR2: SGHRS, YFSETQ.

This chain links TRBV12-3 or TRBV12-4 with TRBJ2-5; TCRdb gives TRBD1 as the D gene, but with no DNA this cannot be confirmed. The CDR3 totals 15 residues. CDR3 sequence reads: CASGRDSLRGETQYF.

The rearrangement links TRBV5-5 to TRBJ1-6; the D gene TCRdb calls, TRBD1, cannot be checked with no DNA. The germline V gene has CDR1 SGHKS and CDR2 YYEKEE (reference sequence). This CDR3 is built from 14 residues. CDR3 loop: CASRQQGNNSPLHF.

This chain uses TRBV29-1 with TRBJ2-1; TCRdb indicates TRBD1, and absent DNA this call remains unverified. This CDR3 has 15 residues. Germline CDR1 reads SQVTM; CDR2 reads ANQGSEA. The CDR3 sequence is CSVVQVGGIYNEQFF.

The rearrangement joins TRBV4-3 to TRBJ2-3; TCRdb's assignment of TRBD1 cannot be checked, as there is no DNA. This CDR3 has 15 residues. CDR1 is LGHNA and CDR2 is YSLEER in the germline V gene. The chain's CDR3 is CASSQEFRGTDTQYF.

CDR3 residues: CASSPPIKRENEQFF. The chain uses TRBV18 and TRBJ2-1; TCRdb designates TRBD2, a call that cannot be tested without DNA. This CDR3 region has 15 residues. CDR1 is KGHSH, CDR2 LQKENI, per germline.

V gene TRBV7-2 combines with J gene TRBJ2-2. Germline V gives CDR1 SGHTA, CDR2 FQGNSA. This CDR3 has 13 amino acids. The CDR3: CANSPKNTGELFF.

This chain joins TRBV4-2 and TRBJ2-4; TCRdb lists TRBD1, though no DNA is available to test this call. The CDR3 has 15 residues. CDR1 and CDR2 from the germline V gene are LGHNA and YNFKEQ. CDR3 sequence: CASTLFRGGKNIQYF.

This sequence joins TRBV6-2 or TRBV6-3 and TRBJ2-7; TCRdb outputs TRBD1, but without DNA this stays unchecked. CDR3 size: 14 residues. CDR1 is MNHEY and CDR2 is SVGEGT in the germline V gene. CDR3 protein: CASRSSGPTYEQYF.

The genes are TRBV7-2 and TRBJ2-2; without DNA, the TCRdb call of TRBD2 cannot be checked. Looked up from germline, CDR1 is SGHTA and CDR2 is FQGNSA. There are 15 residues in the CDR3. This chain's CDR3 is CASSLVAKAAGELFF.

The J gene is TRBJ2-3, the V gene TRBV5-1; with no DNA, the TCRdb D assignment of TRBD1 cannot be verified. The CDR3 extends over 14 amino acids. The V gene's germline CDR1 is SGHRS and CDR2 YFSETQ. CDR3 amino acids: CASRGERFTDTQYF.

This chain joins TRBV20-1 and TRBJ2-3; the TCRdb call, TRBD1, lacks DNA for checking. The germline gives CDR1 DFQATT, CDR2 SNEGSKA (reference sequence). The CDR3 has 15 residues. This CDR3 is CSARVGTAYTDTQYF.

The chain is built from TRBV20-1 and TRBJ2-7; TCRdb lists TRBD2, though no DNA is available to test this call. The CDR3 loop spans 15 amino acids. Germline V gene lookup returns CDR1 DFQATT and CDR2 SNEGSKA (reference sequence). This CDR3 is CSARDSGLPTYEQYF.

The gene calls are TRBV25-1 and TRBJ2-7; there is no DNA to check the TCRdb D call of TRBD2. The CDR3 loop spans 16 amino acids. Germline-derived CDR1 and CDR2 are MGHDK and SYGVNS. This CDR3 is CASSDGLRRETYEQYF.

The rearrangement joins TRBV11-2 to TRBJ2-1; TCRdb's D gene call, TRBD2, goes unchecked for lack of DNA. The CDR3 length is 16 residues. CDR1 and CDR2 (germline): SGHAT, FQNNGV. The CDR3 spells CASSSEGTSGSGEQFF.

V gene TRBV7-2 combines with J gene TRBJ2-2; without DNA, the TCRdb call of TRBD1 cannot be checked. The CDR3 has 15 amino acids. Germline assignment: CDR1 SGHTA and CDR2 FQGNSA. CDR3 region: CASSLETGRVGELFF. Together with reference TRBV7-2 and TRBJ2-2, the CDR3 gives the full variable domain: GAGVSQSPSNKVTEKGKDVELRCDPISGHTALYWYRQSLGQGLEFLIYFQGNSAPDKSGLPSDRFSAERTGGSVSTLTIQRTQQEDSAVYLCASSLETGRVGELFFGEGSRLTVL.

CDR3 sequence reads: CASSLYPGLNYGYTF. The V and J genes are TRBV7-9 and TRBJ1-2; the TCRdb call, TRBD1, lacks DNA for checking. Germline V CDR1 and CDR2: SEHNR, FQNEAQ (reference sequence). This CDR3 has 15 amino acids.

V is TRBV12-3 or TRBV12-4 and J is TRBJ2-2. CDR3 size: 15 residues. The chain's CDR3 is CASSLAGHVPGELFF.

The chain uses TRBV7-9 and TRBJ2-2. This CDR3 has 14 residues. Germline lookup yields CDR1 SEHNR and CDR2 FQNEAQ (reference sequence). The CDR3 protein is CASSVLQNTGELFF.

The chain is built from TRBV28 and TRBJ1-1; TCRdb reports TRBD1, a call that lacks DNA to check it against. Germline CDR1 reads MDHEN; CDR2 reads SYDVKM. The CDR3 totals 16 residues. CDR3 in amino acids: CASSFRRTGEVTEAFF.

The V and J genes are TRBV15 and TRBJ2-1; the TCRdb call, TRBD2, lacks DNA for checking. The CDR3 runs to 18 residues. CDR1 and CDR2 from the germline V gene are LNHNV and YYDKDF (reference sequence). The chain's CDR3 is CATSRGDFAGGRDPEQFF.

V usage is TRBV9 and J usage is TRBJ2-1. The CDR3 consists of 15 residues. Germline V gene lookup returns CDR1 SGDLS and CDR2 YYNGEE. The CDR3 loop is CASSATSLEYNEQFF.

The CDR3 sequence: CSARDSRGTRETQYF. The J gene is TRBJ2-5, the V gene TRBV20-1; TCRdb returns TRBD2, unconfirmable since there is no DNA. The germline V gene has CDR1 DFQATT and CDR2 SNEGSKA (reference sequence). The CDR3 contains 15 residues.

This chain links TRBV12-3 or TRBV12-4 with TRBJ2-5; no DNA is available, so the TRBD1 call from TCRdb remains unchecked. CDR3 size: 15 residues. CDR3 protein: CASSFPLGQKETQYF.

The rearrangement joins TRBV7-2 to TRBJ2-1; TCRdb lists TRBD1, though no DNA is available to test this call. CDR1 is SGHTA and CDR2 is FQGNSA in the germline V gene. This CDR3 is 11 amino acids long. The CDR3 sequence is CASSFLGGQFF.

This CDR3 reads CASSQRSGQVGEFF. This chain links TRBV27 with TRBJ2-1; the D gene TCRdb calls, TRBD1, cannot be checked with no DNA. The germline V gene encodes CDR1 MNHEY and CDR2 SMNVEV (reference sequence). The CDR3 is 14 residues long.

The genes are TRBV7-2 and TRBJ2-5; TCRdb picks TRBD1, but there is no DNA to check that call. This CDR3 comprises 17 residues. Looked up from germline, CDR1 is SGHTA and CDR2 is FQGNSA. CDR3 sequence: CASSPLSKTPLGETQYF.